Listed below are T cell receptor beta chains from one sample, sequenced in a study of T cell responses to AZD1222 COVID-19 vaccine. Assay: immunoSEQ multiplex PCR; the TCRdb copy retains only in-frame clones and omits some. Of 20,000 or so clones in the sample, approximately 89% were seen once. Sequenced here: peripheral blood, sampled 28 days after the second AZD1222 dose. The source of these receptors is an adult who received the AZD1222 COVID-19 vaccine. Both conserved end residues are part of each CDR3. The D gene is left open where the match is weak. Some rows mark clone size as missing; the rest say once, few, many or name a class of expanded clone.

clone_size,j_call,v_call,d_call,cdr3_nt,cdr3_aa
few,TRBJ2-3,TRBV7-2,NA,TGTGCCAGCAGCTTGAGTGCTAGCACAGATACGCAGTATTTT,CASSLSASTDTQYF
once,TRBJ2-7,TRBV15,NA,TGTGCCACCAGCTTACCCGGGGTGAGAGACGAGCAGTACTTC,CATSLPGVRDEQYF
NA,TRBJ1-4,TRBV10-3,NA,TGTGCCATCAGTGAGTCTGGGCAGAATAATGAAAAACTGTTTTTT,CAISESGQNNEKLFF
NA,TRBJ1-5,TRBV6-5,NA,TGTGCCAGCAGGCAGGATAGCAATCAGCCCCAGCATTTT,CASRQDSNQPQHF
NA,TRBJ1-5,TRBV6-5,TRBD1,TGTGCCAGCAGTACCTTGGGACAGGGTCAGCCCCAGCATTTT,CASSTLGQGQPQHF
NA,TRBJ1-2,TRBV6-1,NA,TGTGCCAGCAGTGAATTCCGTGGCAGAACTAACTATGGCTACACCTTC,CASSEFRGRTNYGYTF
NA,TRBJ2-7,TRBV28,TRBD1,TGTGCCAGCAGTCTCAGGGGGCCCCCCTACGAGCAGTACTTC,CASSLRGPPYEQYF
NA,TRBJ2-3,TRBV19,TRBD1,TGTGCCAGTAGTAAACGTAGACAGGGGGGCACAGATACGCAGTATTTT,CASSKRRQGGTDTQYF
NA,TRBJ2-1,TRBV6-4,TRBD2,TGTGCCAGCAGTCCGACCCTTGGACTAGCGAGATTTGGTTACAATGAGCAGTTCTTC,CASSPTLGLARFGYNEQFF
NA,TRBJ2-1,TRBV7-3,NA,TGTGCCAGCAGGGCTAGCGCCTCCTACAATGAGCAGTTCTTC,CASRASASYNEQFF
NA,TRBJ2-5,TRBV5-1,NA,TGCGCCAGTACCTTCCTCCTAGGAGAGACCCAGTACTTC,CASTFLLGETQYF
NA,TRBJ2-7,TRBV20-1,NA,TGCAGTGCCCCCCTCTCCTACGAGCAGTACTTC,CSAPLSYEQYF
once,TRBJ1-2,TRBV30,TRBD1,TGTGCCTGGAGTGCCTCCACGGGGACAGGCGGTGGCTACACCTTC,CAWSASTGTGGGYTF
NA,TRBJ1-5,TRBV11-2,NA,TGTGCCAGCAGCCGGGGCCGCAATCAGCCCCAGCATTTT,CASSRGRNQPQHF
NA,TRBJ1-4,TRBV29-1,NA,TGCAGCGCTACGCTGGGGGGTGGGAGTGAAAAACTGTTTTTT,CSATLGGGSEKLFF
NA,TRBJ2-1,TRBV7-2,TRBD2,TGTGCCAGCAGCCCAGTAGCGGGGAGAATCTACAATGAGCAGTTCTTC,CASSPVAGRIYNEQFF
NA,TRBJ1-4,TRBV19,NA,TGTGCCAGTAGTCTCACGGGGGCGACAACTAATGAAAAACTGTTTTTT,CASSLTGATTNEKLFF
NA,TRBJ2-2,TRBV24-1,NA,TGTGCCACGCGACAGAATTCGAACACCGGGGAGCTGTTTTTT,CATRQNSNTGELFF
NA,TRBJ2-1,TRBV4-2,TRBD2,TGTGCCAGCAGTTCTAGCGGGGGGTCCTACAATGAGCAGTTCTTC,CASSSSGGSYNEQFF
NA,TRBJ1-1,TRBV6-5,NA,TGTGCCAGCAGGAACTTGGACACTGAAGCTTTCTTT,CASRNLDTEAFF
NA,TRBJ1-4,TRBV19,NA,TGTGCCAGTAGTATCGGTCAGGGTCTTAATGAAAAACTGTTTTTT,CASSIGQGLNEKLFF
NA,TRBJ1-4,TRBV11-2,NA,TGTGCCAGCAGCTTAGGATCGACAGCAAATGAAAAACTGTTTTTT,CASSLGSTANEKLFF
once,TRBJ1-3,TRBV7-9,TRBD1,TGTGCCAGCAGCAACAGGGGTCCCTCTGGAAACACCATATATTTT,CASSNRGPSGNTIYF
NA,TRBJ1-1,TRBV5-4,NA,TGTGCCAGCAGCCTGAAGTCGCACACGAACACTGAAGCTTTCTTT,CASSLKSHTNTEAFF
NA,TRBJ2-7,TRBV28,TRBD1,TGTGCCAGCAGTTTGTGGGACAGGGGTCACGAGCAGTACTTC,CASSLWDRGHEQYF
NA,TRBJ1-5,TRBV7-2,TRBD1,TGTGCCAGCAGCTTAGGGGACAGGGGGCTTCCCCAGCATTTT,CASSLGDRGLPQHF
NA,TRBJ2-7,TRBV7-9,NA,TGTGCCAGCAGCCCCCGGACCCACCACGAGCAGTACTTC,CASSPRTHHEQYF
NA,TRBJ2-5,TRBV7-2,NA,TGTGCCAGCAGCTTAGCTGAAGGGGAGACCCAGTACTTC,CASSLAEGETQYF
NA,TRBJ1-3,TRBV4-2,TRBD1,TGTGCCAGCAGCCTAAGTACGGTCCAACAGGGGGTCGGAAACACCATATATTTT,CASSLSTVQQGVGNTIYF
NA,TRBJ1-2,TRBV13,TRBD1,TGTGCCAGCAGCAAATCCGGGACAGGATATGGCTACACCTTC,CASSKSGTGYGYTF
NA,TRBJ2-4,TRBV7-9,NA,TGTGCCAGAACAAGGGACAACATAGCCAAAAACATTCAGTACTTC,CARTRDNIAKNIQYF
NA,TRBJ1-1,TRBV14,NA,TGTGCCAGCAGCCATTTTCGGACAGTGGTGAACACTGAAGCTTTCTTT,CASSHFRTVVNTEAFF
NA,TRBJ1-1,TRBV28,TRBD1,TGTGCCAGCAGTACAAGACAGGGCGGATATACTGAAGCTTTCTTT,CASSTRQGGYTEAFF
NA,TRBJ2-2,TRBV3-1/TRBV3-2,NA,TGTGCCAGCAGCCAAGTTGGGTCCGGGGAGCTGTTTTTT,CASSQVGSGELFF
NA,TRBJ2-5,TRBV11-2,TRBD2,TGTGCCAGCAAGCGTCGACTAGCGGGGGGGGAGACCCAGTACTTC,CASKRRLAGGETQYF
NA,TRBJ2-3,TRBV28,NA,TGTGCCAGCAGTTCCCCGACAGGTCTTGGAGCAGATACGCAGTATTTT,CASSSPTGLGADTQYF
NA,TRBJ1-4,TRBV28,NA,TGTGCCAGCAGTTTATCCCCTACGGAGGAAAAACTGTTTTTT,CASSLSPTEEKLFF